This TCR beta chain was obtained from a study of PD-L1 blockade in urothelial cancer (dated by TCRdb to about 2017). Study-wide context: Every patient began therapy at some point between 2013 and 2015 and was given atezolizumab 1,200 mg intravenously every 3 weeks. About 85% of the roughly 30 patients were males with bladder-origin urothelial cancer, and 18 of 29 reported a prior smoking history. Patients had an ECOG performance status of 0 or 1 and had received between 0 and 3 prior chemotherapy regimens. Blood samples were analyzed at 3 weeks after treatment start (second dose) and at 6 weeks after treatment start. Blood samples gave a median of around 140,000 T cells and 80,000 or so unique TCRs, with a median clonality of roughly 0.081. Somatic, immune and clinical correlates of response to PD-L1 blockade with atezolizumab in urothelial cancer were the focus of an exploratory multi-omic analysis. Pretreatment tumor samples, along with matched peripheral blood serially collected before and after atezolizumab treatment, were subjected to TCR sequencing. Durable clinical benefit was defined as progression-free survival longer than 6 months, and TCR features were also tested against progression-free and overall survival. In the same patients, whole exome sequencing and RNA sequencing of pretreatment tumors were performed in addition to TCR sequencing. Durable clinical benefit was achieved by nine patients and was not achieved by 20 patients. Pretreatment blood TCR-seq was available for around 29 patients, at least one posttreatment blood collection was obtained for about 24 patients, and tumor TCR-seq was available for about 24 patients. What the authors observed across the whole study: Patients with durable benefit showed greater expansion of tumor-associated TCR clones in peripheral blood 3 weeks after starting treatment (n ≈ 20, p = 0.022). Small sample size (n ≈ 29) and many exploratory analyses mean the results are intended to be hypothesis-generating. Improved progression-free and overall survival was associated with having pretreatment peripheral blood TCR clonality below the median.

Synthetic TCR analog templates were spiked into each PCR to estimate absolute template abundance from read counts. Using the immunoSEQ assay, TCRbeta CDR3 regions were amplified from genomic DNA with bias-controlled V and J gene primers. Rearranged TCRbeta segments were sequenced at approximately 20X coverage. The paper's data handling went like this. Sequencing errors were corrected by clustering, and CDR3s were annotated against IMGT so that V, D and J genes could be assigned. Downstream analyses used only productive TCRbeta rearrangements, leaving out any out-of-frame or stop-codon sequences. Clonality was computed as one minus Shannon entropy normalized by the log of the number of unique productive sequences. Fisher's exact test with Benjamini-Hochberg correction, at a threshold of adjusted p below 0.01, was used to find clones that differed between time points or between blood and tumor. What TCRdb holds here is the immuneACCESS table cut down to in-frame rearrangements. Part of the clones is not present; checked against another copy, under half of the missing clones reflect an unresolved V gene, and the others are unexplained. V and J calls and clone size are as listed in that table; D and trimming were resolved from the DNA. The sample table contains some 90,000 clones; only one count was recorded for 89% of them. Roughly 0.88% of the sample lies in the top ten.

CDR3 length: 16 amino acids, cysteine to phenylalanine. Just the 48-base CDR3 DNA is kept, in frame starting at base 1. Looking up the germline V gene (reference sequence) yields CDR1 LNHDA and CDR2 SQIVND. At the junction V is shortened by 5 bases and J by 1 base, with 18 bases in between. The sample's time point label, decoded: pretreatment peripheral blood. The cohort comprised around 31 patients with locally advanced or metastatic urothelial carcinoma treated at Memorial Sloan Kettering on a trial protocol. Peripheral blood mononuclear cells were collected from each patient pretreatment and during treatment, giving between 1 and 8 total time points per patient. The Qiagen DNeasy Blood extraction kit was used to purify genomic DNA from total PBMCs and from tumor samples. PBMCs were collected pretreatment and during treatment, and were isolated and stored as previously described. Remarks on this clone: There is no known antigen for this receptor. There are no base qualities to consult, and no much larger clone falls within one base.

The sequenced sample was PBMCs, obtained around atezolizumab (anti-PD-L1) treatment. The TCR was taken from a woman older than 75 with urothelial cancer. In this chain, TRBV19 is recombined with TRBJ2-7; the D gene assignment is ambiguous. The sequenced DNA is TGTGCCAGTAGTCCTCTTTTGTTGGCCAAATCCTACGAGCAGTACTTC. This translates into CASSPLLLAKSYEQYF.